This TCR beta chain was obtained from a study of blood T cell repertoires in COVID-19. Which cohort a participant joined came from the clinical history participants gave. For recovered donors of Cohort 3, there were two negative PCRs, clearance, or symptom resolution. V shed 1 base and J 6 bases; nucleotides not matched to a gene: 5. Germline V CDR1 and CDR2: KGHDR, SFDVKD. The CDR3 contains 16 residues. Per the authors' pipeline: Reference gene primer amplification yielded estimated nucleated cell counts. The repertoire was sequenced with immunoSEQ multiplex PCR; TCRdb's copy has only in-frame clones and lacks some. V, J and clone size derive from that table, while D and trimming were established from the DNA sequence. The table records about 190,000 clones, approximately 84% of them present only once.

The J gene is TRBJ2-2, the V gene TRBV24-1, with 9 bases lining up with TRBD1. This receptor was taken from a young woman who had recovered from COVID-19. Sequenced sample: PBMCs or T cells enriched from blood (not recorded which). CDR3 in DNA: TGTGCCACCAGTGATTTAGACAGGGGGTACTCCGGGGAGCTGTTTTTT. This codes for CATSDLDRGYSGELFF.